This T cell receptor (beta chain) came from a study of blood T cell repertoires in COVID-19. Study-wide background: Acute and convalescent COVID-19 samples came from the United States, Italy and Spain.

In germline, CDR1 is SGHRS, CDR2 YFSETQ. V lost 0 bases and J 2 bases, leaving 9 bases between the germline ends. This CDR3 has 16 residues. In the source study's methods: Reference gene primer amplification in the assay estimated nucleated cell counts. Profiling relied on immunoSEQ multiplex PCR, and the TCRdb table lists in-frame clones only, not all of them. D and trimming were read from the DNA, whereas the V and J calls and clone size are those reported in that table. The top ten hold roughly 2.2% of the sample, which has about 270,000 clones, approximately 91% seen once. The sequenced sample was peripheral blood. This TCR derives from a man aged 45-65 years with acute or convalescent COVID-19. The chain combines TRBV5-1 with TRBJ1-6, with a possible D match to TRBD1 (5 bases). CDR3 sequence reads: CASSLAGAAYNSPLHF. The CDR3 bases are TGCGCCAGCAGCTTGGCTGGGGCGGCCTATAATTCACCCCTCCACTTT.